Listed here are 17 T cell receptor beta chains from one sample, sequenced in a study of cytomegalovirus exposure and HLA in healthy donors. The PCR ran on 60 Vbeta and 13 Jbeta primers. Assay used: immunoSEQ multiplex PCR; TCRdb lists only in-frame clones, some missing. Seen here are some 170,000 clones, 75% to 90% observed once, and the top ten hold under 1%. The sequenced material came from PBMCs. The receptors shown here come from a girl aged 2 to 10 in good health and CMV-seropositive.

This chain joins TRBV5-1 and TRBJ2-1; 9 nucleotides agree with TRBD1. There are 15 residues in the CDR3. From germline, CDR1 is SGHRS and CDR2 YFSETQ. The junction had 6 bases not matched to a gene; V was cut back by 4 bases and J by 4 bases. DNA of the CDR3: TGCGCCAGCAGCCCCGGACAGGGGACATACAATGAGCAGTTCTTC. This encodes CASSPGQGTYNEQFF.

In this sample, this clone turned up a few times. The chain recombines TRBV18 with TRBJ1-5; 10 bases are a match to TRBD1. CDR3 length: 14 amino acids. The V gene end was trimmed by 2 bases and the J gene end by 7 bases; junction bases not matched to a gene: 2. CDR1 KGHSH and CDR2 LQKENI come from the germline V gene. The CDR3 sequence: CASSPGTGEQPQHF. CDR3 sequence (DNA): TGTGCCAGCTCACCAGGGACAGGGGAACAGCCCCAGCATTTT.

The V and J genes are TRBV7-9 and TRBJ2-2, with 7 positions matching TRBD1. Germline trimming cut 3 bases from V and 3 bases from J; bases unmatched to any gene: 4. The CDR3 is 15 residues long. In germline, CDR1 is SEHNR, CDR2 FQNEAQ (reference sequence). In nucleotides, the CDR3 is TGTGCCAGCAGCTTGCAGGGGGATTACACCGGGGAGCTGTTTTTT. Amino acid sequence: CASSLQGDYTGELFF.

This chain links TRBV30 with TRBJ2-1, with TRBD2 matching over 9 bases. The CDR3 loop spans 13 amino acids. The V and J ends lost 4 bases and 10 bases, in that order; junction bases with no gene match: 8. Germline values: CDR1 GTSNPN, CDR2 SVGIG (reference sequence). The CDR3, as DNA: TGTGCCTGGAATTCTCGGACTAGCGAGGAGCAGTTCTTC. As protein: CAWNSRTSEEQFF.

The rearrangement joins TRBV7-9 to TRBJ2-1; a possible D gene is TRBD2 (6 bases). Germline V gives CDR1 SEHNR, CDR2 FQNEAQ (reference sequence). V lost 5 bases and J lost 6, with 14 bases in between. This CDR3 has 14 residues. The CDR3 loop is CASSPRENPNEQFF. In DNA form, the CDR3 reads TGTGCCAGCAGCCCCCGGGAGAATCCCAATGAGCAGTTCTTC.

This clone has a handful of counts. The chain carries TRBV5-1 and TRBJ1-1, with 8 bases matching TRBD1. Looked up from germline, CDR1 is SGHRS and CDR2 is YFSETQ. The CDR3 sequence is 14 residues long. The V segment lost 7 bases and the J segment 4 bases; nucleotides outside the gene matches: 9. CDR3 region: CASGKQGGGTEAFF. CDR3 nucleotides: TGCGCCAGCGGGAAACAGGGGGGAGGCACTGAAGCTTTCTTT.

This clone was counted a few times. The chain is built from TRBV5-1 and TRBJ2-7; 8 bases map to TRBD2. V lost 0 bases, J lost 5 bases, and 4 bases stayed unmatched. The CDR3 length is 14 residues. CDR1 is SGHRS and CDR2 is YFSETQ in the germline V gene. CDR3 nucleotide sequence: TGCGCCAGCAGCTTGGATGCGGGGGGCCACGAGCAGTACTTC. Translated: CASSLDAGGHEQYF. Full variable domain (missing parts from reference TRBV5-1 and TRBJ2-7): KAGVTQTPRYLIKTRGQQVTLSCSPISGHRSVSWYQQTPGQGLQFLFEYFSETQRNKGNFPGRFSGRQFSNSRSEMNVSTLELGDSALYLCASSLDAGGHEQYFGPGTRLTVT.

The chain carries TRBV5-1 and TRBJ1-3; D is unresolved. The CDR3 spans 15 residues. Germline-derived CDR1 and CDR2 are SGHRS and YFSETQ. V lost 2 bases and J lost 0, with 9 bases in between. CDR3 in amino acids: CASSFERASGNTIYF. In nucleotides, the CDR3 is TGCGCCAGCAGCTTCGAAAGAGCCTCTGGAAACACCATATATTTT.

This clone was observed a few times. The V and J genes are TRBV30 and TRBJ2-7; 7 positions agree with TRBD2. Germline V gives CDR1 GTSNPN, CDR2 SVGIG (reference sequence). Trimming at V came to 5 bases and at J to 1 base, leaving 5 bases not matched to a gene. The CDR3 loop spans 13 amino acids. The CDR3 region is CAWGVGRSYEQYF. The CDR3, as DNA: TGTGCCTGGGGGGTCGGGAGGTCCTACGAGCAGTACTTC.

This CDR3 is CASSEAAGGIIDTQYF. The CDR3 region has the DNA TGTGCCAGCAGTGAAGCGGCAGGGGGCATTATAGATACGCAGTATTTT. This chain joins TRBV2 and TRBJ2-3, with 8 bases lining up with TRBD1. CDR1 SNHLY and CDR2 FYNNEI come from the germline V gene. The CDR3 contains 16 residues. V lost 0 bases, J lost 5 bases, and 7 bases stayed unmatched.

V is TRBV29-1 and J is TRBJ2-1, with 8 bases lining up with TRBD2. The CDR3 length is 18 residues. Trimming at V came to 3 bases and at J to 2 bases, leaving 15 bases not matched to a gene. CDR1 and CDR2 (germline): SQVTM, ANQGSEA. CDR3 in DNA: TGCAGCGTTGACAGCGGGGGTTGGATGGGGGTCGCCTACAATGAGCAGTTCTTC. This translates into CSVDSGGWMGVAYNEQFF.

The chain combines TRBV30 with TRBJ1-2; D is ambiguous. Trimming pared 1 base from V and 4 bases from J, leaving 13 bases between. Germline assignment: CDR1 GTSNPN and CDR2 SVGIG (reference sequence). The CDR3 runs 14 residues. In DNA form, the CDR3 reads TGTGCCTGGAGTGGAGGCCAGTCGTTCTATGGCTACACCTTC. Protein sequence: CAWSGGQSFYGYTF.

The chain has TRBV5-1 and TRBJ2-3; D is uncertain. The CDR3 is 15 residues long. Per germline, CDR1 SGHRS and CDR2 YFSETQ. Trimming removed 1 base at V and 0 bases at J, with 9 bases between. CDR3 loop: CASSLFKQSTDTQYF. For the CDR3, the DNA is TGCGCCAGCAGCTTGTTCAAACAGAGCACAGATACGCAGTATTTT.

The rearrangement uses TRBV19 and TRBJ2-1, with D uncertain. Germline V gene sequence: CDR1 LNHDA, CDR2 SQIVND (reference sequence). This CDR3 is 20 amino acids long. Between the trimmed V and J ends, which lost 4 bases and 0 bases, there was a span of 25 bases. The DNA for the CDR3 is TGTGCCAGTAGTACCGCCTGGGCCTATTCTATCTCCAGCTCCTACAATGAGCAGTTCTTC. This gives the protein CASSTAWAYSISSSYNEQFF.

V is TRBV28 and J is TRBJ1-5; 7 nucleotides line up with TRBD1. The CDR3 consists of 15 residues. Germline CDR1 reads MDHEN; CDR2 reads SYDVKM. The V segment lost 7 bases and the J segment 4 bases; nucleotides outside the gene matches: 10. The CDR3 bases are TGTGCCAGCACCAAGAGGGACAGCTGGAATCAGCCCCAGCATTTT. Translated: CASTKRDSWNQPQHF.

The chain links TRBV5-1 to TRBJ2-1; 10 nucleotides align to TRBD2. The CDR3 loop spans 15 amino acids. The germline gives CDR1 SGHRS, CDR2 YFSETQ. J was trimmed by 8 bases and V by 4 bases; bases with no gene match: 9. The DNA for the CDR3 is TGCGCCAGCAGCCCCGCGGGACTAGCGATCGATGAGCAGTTCTTC. As protein: CASSPAGLAIDEQFF.

The rearrangement joins TRBV28 to TRBJ2-6; TRBD1 is a possible D gene (6 bases). The CDR3 totals 15 residues. The germline V and J ends were trimmed by 7 bases and 4 bases, with 14 bases remaining between them. Germline V gene data show CDR1 as MDHEN and CDR2 as SYDVKM. Here the CDR3 reads CASMVAGVGANVLTF. CDR3 nucleotides: TGTGCCAGCATGGTCGCAGGGGTAGGGGCCAACGTCCTGACTTTC.